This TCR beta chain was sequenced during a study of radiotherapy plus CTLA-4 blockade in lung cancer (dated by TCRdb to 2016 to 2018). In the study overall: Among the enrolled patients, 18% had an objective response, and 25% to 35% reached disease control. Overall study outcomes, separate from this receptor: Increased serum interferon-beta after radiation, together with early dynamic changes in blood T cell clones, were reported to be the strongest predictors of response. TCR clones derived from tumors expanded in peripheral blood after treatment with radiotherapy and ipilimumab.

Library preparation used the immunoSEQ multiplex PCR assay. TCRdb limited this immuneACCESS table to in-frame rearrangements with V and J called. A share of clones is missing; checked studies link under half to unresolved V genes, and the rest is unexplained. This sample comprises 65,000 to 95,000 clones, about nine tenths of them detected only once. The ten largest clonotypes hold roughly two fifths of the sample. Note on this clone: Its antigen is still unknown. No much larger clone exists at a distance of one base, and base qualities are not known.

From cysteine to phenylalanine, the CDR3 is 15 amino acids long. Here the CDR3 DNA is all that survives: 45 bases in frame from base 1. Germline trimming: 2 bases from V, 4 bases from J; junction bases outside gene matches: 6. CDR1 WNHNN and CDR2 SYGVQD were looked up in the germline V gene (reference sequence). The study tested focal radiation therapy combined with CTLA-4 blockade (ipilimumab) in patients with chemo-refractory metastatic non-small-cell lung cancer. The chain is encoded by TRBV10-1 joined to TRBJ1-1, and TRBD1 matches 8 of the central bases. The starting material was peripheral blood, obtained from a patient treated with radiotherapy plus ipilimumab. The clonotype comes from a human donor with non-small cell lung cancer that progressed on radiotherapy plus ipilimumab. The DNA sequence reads TGCGCCAGCAGTGAGACCGCAGGGGGCGGCACTGAAGCTTTCTTT. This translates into CASSETAGGGTEAFF.